This entry describes one TCR beta chain. What it recognizes is unknown. These data originate in a study of T cell repertoires in cytomegalovirus infection. Each CDR3 protein is one row after TCRdb ran MiXCR on the reads. Here the sample spans 70,000 to 95,000 distinct CDR3 sequences, 25% to 30% being singletons. The CDR3 is 13 residues long. Trimming stripped 4 bases from V and 11 bases from J, with 16 bases between. Germline values: CDR1 SGHVS, CDR2 FNYEAQ. The gene calls are TRBV7-6 and TRBJ2-3, with D perhaps matching TRBD1 (6 bases). This specimen consisted of CD8+ T cells from cultured PBMCs, obtained from culture after CMV antigen stimulation. The sequence came from a human donor in good health (CMV status not recorded). Some clones in this sample may be carry-over from other donors' samples. The CDR3 sequence: CASSSITGIMQYF. DNA of the CDR3: TGTGCCAGCAGCTCTATTACAGGGATCATGCAGTATTTT. The full variable domain, its missing parts supplied by reference TRBV7-6 and TRBJ2-3, is GAGVSQSPRYKVTKRGQDVALRCDPISGHVSLYWYRQALGQGPEFLTYFNYEAQQDKSGLPNDRFSAERPEGSISTLTIQRTEQRDSAMYRCASSSITGIMQYFGPGTRLTVL.